The 30 T cell receptor beta chains listed next were all sequenced from one sample in a study of somatic mutations in cytotoxic T cells in rheumatoid arthritis (dated by TCRdb to between 2016 and 2019). Libraries were built with the immunoSEQ multiplex PCR assay. Here the immuneACCESS table is served through TCRdb, limited to in-frame sequences with V and J called. Missing clones are a known gap in these copies; in checked studies unresolved V genes cover under half, and the rest lacks a known reason. For this sample there are about 18,000 clones; around 63% appear just once. The top ten hold 15% to 20% of the sample. The sample comprised CD8+ T cells sorted from blood. The receptors here all came from an adult with rheumatoid arthritis.

This chain links TRBV27 with TRBJ2-7; TRBD1 agrees at 10 bases. Germline V CDR1 and CDR2: MNHEY, SMNVEV (reference sequence). The CDR3 contains 15 residues. Trimming cost V 3 bases and J 2 bases; bases outside gene matches: 4. CDR3 coding DNA: TGTGCCAGCAGTTTTGGCGGGACAGGGGCCTACGAGCAGTACTTC. Its protein product is CASSFGGTGAYEQYF.

V gene TRBV5-5 combines with J gene TRBJ1-4; perhaps TRBD1 as D (6 bases). CDR1 is SGHKS and CDR2 is YYEKEE in the germline V gene (reference sequence). Trimming took off 2 bases at V and 0 bases at J, with 11 bases between the two ends. The CDR3 is 16 amino acids. CDR3 residues: CASSFGGSTTNEKLFF. The CDR3 DNA reads TGTGCCAGCAGCTTTGGGGGCTCCACAACTAATGAAAAACTGTTTTTT.

This clone came up once. V usage is TRBV4-3 and J usage is TRBJ1-1; D perhaps matches TRBD1 (5 bases). CDR1 and CDR2 from the germline V gene are LGHNA and YSLEER. The CDR3 is 16 amino acids. Trimming cost V 0 bases and J 8 bases, with 19 bases left between them. In DNA form, the CDR3 reads TGCGCCAGCAGCCAAGATCTTTGGAGGGGCGCCACCGAAGCTTTCTTT. Protein sequence: CASSQDLWRGATEAFF.

The V call is TRBV6-4, the J call TRBJ2-1; D gene ambiguous. Trimming shortened V by 3 bases and J by 8 bases, and 11 bases separated the two germline ends. Germline V lookup: CDR1 MRHNA, CDR2 SNTAGT. The CDR3 is made up of 13 amino acids. The CDR3 DNA follows: TGTGCCAGCAGTGAATCCGTGGAATATGAGCAGTTCTTC. Translating gives CASSESVEYEQFF.

The chain employs TRBV5-6 and TRBJ2-1, with D possibly being TRBD1 (5 bases). V was cut by 1 base and J by 3 bases, with 8 bases left in between. Looked up from germline, CDR1 is SGHDT and CDR2 is YYEEEE. This CDR3 comprises 14 residues. CDR3 nucleotide sequence: TGTGCCAGCAGCTTGCGACAGATCTACAATGAGCAGTTCTTC. Amino acids: CASSLRQIYNEQFF.

V is TRBV11-1 and J is TRBJ2-7; D gene uncertain. This CDR3 contains 13 residues. CDR1 SGHAT and CDR2 FQDESV come from the germline V gene (reference sequence). With 0 bases removed from V and 2 bases from J, the gap between germline ends came to 5 bases. The CDR3 DNA reads TGTGCCAGCAGCTTAGCGAGCGCCTACGAGCAGTACTTC. Protein: CASSLASAYEQYF.

The genes are TRBV7-8 and TRBJ2-3; 7 bases map to TRBD2. The V gene end was trimmed by 5 bases and the J gene end by 2 bases; junction bases not matched to a gene: 7. The CDR3 has 15 residues. CDR1 is SGHVS, CDR2 FQNEAQ, per germline. CDR3 amino acids: CASSPWEGNTDTQYF. CDR3 DNA sequence: TGTGCCAGCAGCCCTTGGGAGGGAAACACAGATACGCAGTATTTT.

The rearrangement links TRBV9 to TRBJ1-4; 7 bases fit TRBD1. V was clipped by 7 bases and J by 1 base; unmatched bases: 13. CDR1 SGDLS and CDR2 YYNGEE come from the germline V gene. The CDR3 spans 17 residues. In DNA form, the CDR3 reads TGTGCCAGCTCCTTGACAGGGCGGGATAGAACTAATGAAAAACTGTTTTTT. Its protein is CASSLTGRDRTNEKLFF.

This rearrangement joins TRBV7-9 to TRBJ1-5; 7 positions agree with TRBD1. The CDR3 runs to 13 residues. The V gene's germline CDR1 is SEHNR and CDR2 FQNEAQ (reference sequence). V shed 5 bases, J shed 9 bases, and the junction held 7 bases outside the gene matches. DNA for the CDR3: TGTGCCAGCAGCCAAGGGGGCTGGGGGCCCCAGCATTTT. Residues: CASSQGGWGPQHF.

The chain has TRBV2 and TRBJ2-7, with 9 nucleotides matching TRBD2. CDR3 size: 17 residues. Germline V lookup: CDR1 SNHLY, CDR2 FYNNEI. After removal of 4 bases from V and 2 bases from J, the junction contained 12 bases not matched to a gene. CDR3: CASSGVGERGAAYEQYF. In nucleotides, the CDR3 is TGTGCCAGCAGTGGGGTCGGGGAGCGGGGGGCGGCCTACGAGCAGTACTTC.

The genes are TRBV9 and TRBJ1-4; D is perhaps TRBD1 (5 bases). The germline V gene has CDR1 SGDLS and CDR2 YYNGEE. Trimming shortened V by 0 bases and J by 8 bases, and 5 bases separated the two germline ends. The length of the CDR3 is 12 residues. CDR3 in amino acids: CASSVEGEKLFF. DNA for the CDR3: TGTGCCAGCAGCGTAGAGGGGGAAAAACTGTTTTTT.

This clone was seen a handful of times. V usage is TRBV28 and J usage is TRBJ2-7, with unresolved D. Germline lookup yields CDR1 MDHEN and CDR2 SYDVKM. V lost 8 bases, J lost 3 bases, and 14 bases lay in between. The CDR3 covers 13 residues. CDR3 residues: CASGPTVGYEQYF. The DNA for the CDR3 is TGTGCCAGCGGACCTACGGTCGGCTACGAGCAGTACTTC.

This clone was observed a handful of times. The chain joins TRBV12-5 to TRBJ1-1, with D unclear. The germline V and J ends were trimmed by 2 bases and 0 bases, with 13 bases remaining between them. CDR3 length: 16 amino acids. Germline CDR1 is LGHNT and CDR2 is FRNRAP. The CDR3 nucleotides read TGTGCTAGTGGTTTGAGTACGGGAACTTTGAACACTGAAGCTTTCTTT. This codes for CASGLSTGTLNTEAFF. The full variable domain, in which reference TRBV12-5 and TRBJ1-1 provide the parts outside the CDR3, is DARVTQTPRHKVTEMGQEVTMRCQPILGHNTVFWYRQTMMQGLELLAYFRNRAPLDDSGMPKDRFSAEMPDATLATLKIQPSEPRDSAVYFCASGLSTGTLNTEAFFGQGTRLTVV.

This clone has a single count. The chain joins TRBV9 to TRBJ2-7; 7 bases align to TRBD1. V was pared by 3 bases and J by 6 bases, with 3 bases of the junction left unmatched. This CDR3 spans 12 amino acids. CDR1 and CDR2 from the germline V gene are SGDLS and YYNGEE. The CDR3 DNA follows: TGTGCCAGCAGCGGACAGGGTTCCGAGCAGTACTTC. This encodes CASSGQGSEQYF.

The V and J genes are TRBV9 and TRBJ2-7, with 7 bases that match TRBD1. The CDR3 extends over 14 amino acids. From germline, CDR1 is SGDLS and CDR2 YYNGEE. V shed 1 base and J 6 bases; nucleotides not matched to a gene: 7. The CDR3 DNA is TGTGCCAGCAGCGTATCCTACAGGGGCGGCGAGCAGTACTTC. It encodes CASSVSYRGGEQYF.

The chain is built from TRBV7-9 and TRBJ2-1, with TRBD1 identical over 8 bases. V lost 2 bases and J lost 5; bases outside the gene matches: 5. Germline V gene lookup returns CDR1 SEHNR and CDR2 FQNEAQ (reference sequence). The CDR3 totals 15 residues. Here the CDR3 reads CASSLWTGYNNEQFF. The CDR3 coding sequence is TGTGCCAGCAGCTTATGGACAGGGTATAACAATGAGCAGTTCTTC. Full variable domain (rest looked up from reference TRBV7-9 and TRBJ2-1): DTGVSQNPRHKITKRGQNVTFRCDPISEHNRLYWYRQTLGQGPEFLTYFQNEAQLEKSRLLSDRFSAERPKGSFSTLEIQRTEQGDSAMYLCASSLWTGYNNEQFFGPGTRLTVL.

This chain uses TRBV5-4 with TRBJ2-1; D not certain. Germline V gene lookup returns CDR1 SGHNT and CDR2 YYREEE (reference sequence). The CDR3 contains 14 residues. V lost 4 bases and J lost 1, with 9 bases in between. CDR3 protein: CASSLRGSYNEQFF. In DNA form, the CDR3 reads TGTGCCAGCAGCCTGCGTGGATCCTACAATGAGCAGTTCTTC.

This chain joins TRBV7-9 and TRBJ2-5; a possible D gene is TRBD2 (6 bases). This CDR3 is built from 15 residues. Germline values: CDR1 SEHNR, CDR2 FQNEAQ (reference sequence). V gave up 5 bases and J gave up 7 bases, with 20 bases separating them. This CDR3 is CASSPTRDSRGTQYF. CDR3 sequence (DNA): TGTGCCAGCAGCCCTACCAGGGACTCAAGAGGGACCCAGTACTTC.

This chain joins TRBV4-1 and TRBJ1-2, with D possibly being TRBD1 (6 bases). Germline CDR1 and CDR2: MGHRA and YSYEKL. This CDR3 contains 14 residues. Trimming took off 0 bases at V and 8 bases at J, with 13 bases between the two ends. CDR3 protein: CASSQDRGGGGYTF. Here the CDR3 DNA reads TGCGCCAGCAGCCAAGATCGAGGGGGGGGAGGCTACACCTTC.

CDR3 sequence: CSASETGYTF. CDR3 nucleotide sequence: TGCAGTGCCTCCGAGACTGGCTACACCTTC. V and J are TRBV20-1 and TRBJ1-2; no clear D gene. There are 10 residues in the CDR3. Germline loops: CDR1 DFQATT, CDR2 SNEGSKA (reference sequence). Trimming left V 6 bases short and J 7 bases short, with 9 bases between.

This clone was seen a single time. The genes are TRBV9 and TRBJ1-2; 7 nucleotides line up with TRBD1. Trimming took 3 bases from V and 6 from J; bases not matched to a gene: 5. Germline V gives CDR1 SGDLS, CDR2 YYNGEE. The CDR3 sequence is 13 residues long. The CDR3 sequence is CASSGGDRDGYTF. The DNA of the CDR3 is TGTGCCAGCAGCGGAGGAGACAGGGATGGCTACACCTTC. Based on the CDR3 plus reference TRBV9 and TRBJ1-2, the full variable domain is DSGVTQTPKHLITATGQRVTLRCSPRSGDLSVYWYQQSLDQGLQFLIQYYNGEERAKGNILERFSAQQFPDLHSELNLSSLELGDSALYFCASSGGDRDGYTFGSGTRLTVV.

The rearrangement uses TRBV28 and TRBJ2-1; the match to TRBD2 covers 7 bases. J lost 0 bases, V lost 1 base, and 3 bases had no gene match. The CDR3 runs to 16 residues. CDR1 and CDR2 from the germline V gene are MDHEN and SYDVKM. DNA of the CDR3: TGTGCCAGCAGTTTATCGGGCGGGGGCTCCTACAATGAGCAGTTCTTC. Encoded protein: CASSLSGGGSYNEQFF.

The rearrangement links TRBV28 to TRBJ2-3, with D possibly matching TRBD2 (6 bases). CDR1 MDHEN and CDR2 SYDVKM come from the germline V gene. The CDR3 runs to 15 residues. Trimming shortened V by 7 bases and J by 0 bases, and 14 bases separated the two germline ends. The CDR3: CASTPFSGSTDTQYF. For the CDR3, the DNA is TGTGCCAGCACCCCGTTTAGCGGAAGCACAGATACGCAGTATTTT.

The chain has TRBV5-8 and TRBJ2-3; 8 bases fit TRBD1. This CDR3 has 17 amino acids. Germline V gene sequence: CDR1 SGHTS, CDR2 YDEGEE. Losses at the gene ends were 4 bases for V and 1 base for J; bases not matched to a gene: 11. Written as DNA, the CDR3 is TGTGCCAGCAGCACACCTGACAGGGGATCCGGCACAGATACGCAGTATTTT. Translation gives CASSTPDRGSGTDTQYF. The whole variable domain, remainder taken from reference TRBV5-8 and TRBJ2-3, is EAGVTQSPTHLIKTRGQQATLRCSPISGHTSVYWYQQALGLGLQFLLWYDEGEERNRGNFPPRFSGRQFPNYSSELNVNALELEDSALYLCASSTPDRGSGTDTQYFGPGTRLTVL.

This chain connects TRBV12-5 to TRBJ2-7, with a tentative D call TRBD1 (6 bases). The CDR3 covers 15 residues. The germline V and J ends were trimmed by 4 bases and 2 bases, with 15 bases remaining between them. Germline V gene data show CDR1 as LGHNT and CDR2 as FRNRAP. The CDR3 is CASGSGGLPPYEQYF. As DNA, the CDR3 is TGTGCTAGTGGTTCTGGGGGCCTGCCGCCCTACGAGCAGTACTTC.

The chain is built from TRBV25-1 and TRBJ2-2, with TRBD1 as a possible D gene (5 bases). Germline CDR1 MGHDK, CDR2 SYGVNS. V gave up 5 bases and J gave up 0 bases, with 10 bases separating them. This CDR3 comprises 15 residues. CDR3 in amino acids: CASSIGHTNTGELFF. CDR3 sequence (DNA): TGTGCCAGCAGTATAGGACACACGAACACCGGGGAGCTGTTTTTT.

The chain links TRBV5-8 to TRBJ2-1; 9 bases match TRBD2. The germline V gene has CDR1 SGHTS and CDR2 YDEGEE. Losses at the gene ends were 0 bases for V and 1 base for J; bases not matched to a gene: 8. The CDR3 spans 18 residues. In DNA form, the CDR3 reads TGTGCCAGCAGCTTGGAGGCTAGCGGGGACCCGTCCTACAATGAGCAGTTCTTC. It specifies CASSLEASGDPSYNEQFF.

The rearrangement links TRBV4-1 to TRBJ2-1; TRBD2 matches 7 bases. CDR3 size: 17 residues. J lost 5 bases, V lost 4 bases, and 14 bases had no gene match. Germline assignment: CDR1 MGHRA and CDR2 YSYEKL. The DNA for the CDR3 is TGCGCCAGCAGCCCCTGGGACTATATGAGCTTAGACAATGAGCAGTTCTTC. This encodes CASSPWDYMSLDNEQFF.

The chain joins TRBV10-3 to TRBJ1-2; D gene unclear. The CDR3 has 16 amino acids. Germline V lookup: CDR1 ENHRY, CDR2 SYGVKD. V was clipped by 3 bases and J by 8 bases, with 22 bases between them. This CDR3 is CAISDTEVNSFSGYTF. In nucleotides, the CDR3 is TGTGCCATCAGTGATACGGAAGTGAATTCGTTCTCGGGCTACACCTTC.

The J gene is TRBJ2-5, the V gene TRBV28, with a possible D match to TRBD2 (5 bases). CDR1 and CDR2 (germline): MDHEN, SYDVKM. The V end lost 6 bases, the J end lost 4 bases, and 15 bases lay between the germline ends. The CDR3 runs 14 residues. The CDR3 DNA follows: TGTGCCAGCAGCGGGATGACTGTATTAGAGACCCAGTACTTC. It codes for CASSGMTVLETQYF.